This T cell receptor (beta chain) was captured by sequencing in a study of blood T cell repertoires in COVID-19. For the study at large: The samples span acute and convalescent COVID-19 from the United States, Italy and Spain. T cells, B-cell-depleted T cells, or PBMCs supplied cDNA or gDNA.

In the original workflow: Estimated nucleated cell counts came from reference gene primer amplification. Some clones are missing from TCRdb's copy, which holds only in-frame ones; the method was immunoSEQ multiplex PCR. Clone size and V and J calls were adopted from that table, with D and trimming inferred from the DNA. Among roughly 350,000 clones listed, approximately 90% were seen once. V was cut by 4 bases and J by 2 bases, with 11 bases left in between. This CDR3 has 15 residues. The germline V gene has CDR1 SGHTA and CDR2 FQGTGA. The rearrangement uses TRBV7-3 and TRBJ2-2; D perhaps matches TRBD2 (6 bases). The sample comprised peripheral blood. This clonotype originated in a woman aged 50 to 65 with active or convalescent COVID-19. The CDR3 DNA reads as TGTGCCAGCAGCTCGGGAGTAACAAACACCGGGGAGCTGTTTTTT. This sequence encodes CASSSGVTNTGELFF. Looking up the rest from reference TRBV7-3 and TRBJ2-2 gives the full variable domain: GAGVSQTPSNKVTEKGKYVELRCDPISGHTALYWYRQSLGQGPEFLIYFQGTGAADDSGLPNDRFFAVRPEGSVSTLKIQRTERGDSAVYLCASSSGVTNTGELFFGEGSRLTVL.